This note documents a single T cell receptor (beta chain) sequence. The antigen remains undetermined. The study ran its PCR with 60 Vbeta and 13 Jbeta primers. The protocol was immunoSEQ multiplex PCR, while the TCRdb copy is restricted to in-frame clones and leaves out a portion. This sample has 130,000 to 150,000 clones, with 55% to 70% found just once. The CDR3 has 13 residues. Trimming cost V 6 bases and J 2 bases, with 8 bases left between them. Germline CDR1 reads MNHEY; CDR2 reads SVGAGI. This sample stems from a study of cytomegalovirus exposure and HLA in healthy donors. Study observations and caveats: TRBV6-2, TRBV6-3 and some other V segments were excluded as indistinguishable. The study labeled 164 TCR beta chains cytomegalovirus-associated. Most TCR beta V segments were productive about 87% or about 30% of the time in an earlier analysis.

Participants comprised healthy donors of bone marrow. The chain employs TRBV6-5 and TRBJ1-3, with TRBD1 as a possible D gene (5 bases). Sequencing used PBMCs. This TCR was recovered from a woman aged 30 to 39 in good health and CMV-seropositive. CDR3 amino acids: CASSRTPGNTIYF. The CDR3 region has the DNA TGTGCCAGCAGCCGGACACCTGGAAACACCATATATTTT.